One T cell receptor (beta chain) is described in this entry. Its antigen is currently unknown. CDR3 length: 14 residues. Germline loops: CDR1 SGHNT, CDR2 YYREEE (reference sequence). Trimming cost V 0 bases and J 4 bases, with 10 bases left between them. The PCR ran on 60 Vbeta and 13 Jbeta primers. Sequencing used immunoSEQ multiplex PCR; TCRdb keeps in-frame clones, though not all of them. The repertoire holds fewer than 350,000 clones, with about 87% as singletons. The sample is drawn from a study of cytomegalovirus exposure and HLA in healthy donors. The study's findings and limits: Versus the roughly 700-donor mean, an Asian-associated ancestry cluster reportedly showed fewer N-insertions in a later analysis.

This rearrangement joins TRBV5-4 to TRBJ1-2, with a possible D match to TRBD1 (5 bases). Sequenced: PBMCs. The source of this sequence is a woman under 30 in good health and CMV-seronegative. The CDR3 spells CASSLDPTAYGYTF. The CDR3 coding sequence is TGTGCCAGCAGCTTGGATCCGACAGCCTATGGCTACACCTTC.